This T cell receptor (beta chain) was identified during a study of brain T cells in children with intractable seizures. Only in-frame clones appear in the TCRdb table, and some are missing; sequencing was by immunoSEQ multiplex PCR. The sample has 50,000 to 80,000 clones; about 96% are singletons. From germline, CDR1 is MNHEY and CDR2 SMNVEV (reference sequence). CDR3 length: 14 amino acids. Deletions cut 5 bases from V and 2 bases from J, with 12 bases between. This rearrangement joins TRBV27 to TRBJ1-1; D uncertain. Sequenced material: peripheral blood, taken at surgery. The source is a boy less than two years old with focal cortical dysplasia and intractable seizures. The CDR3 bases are TGTGCCAGCAGTATAGGCCAGGCTAACACTGAAGCTTTCTTT. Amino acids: CASSIGQANTEAFF.